This T cell receptor beta chain was sequenced for a study of blood T cell repertoires in COVID-19. Overall study context: Acute-phase and convalescent COVID-19 samples originated in the United States, Italy and Spain.

Using immunoSEQ multiplex PCR, the repertoire was profiled, and TCRdb retains in-frame clones only, with some absent. This table holds nearly 110,000 clones, more than 80% found once. This receptor was identified in a woman in her sixties or seventies with acute or convalescent COVID-19. Sequencing was done on a sample of peripheral blood.

The CDR3, as DNA: TGTGCCAGTAGTATCGCGGGGGCTGGGGGCTACACCTTC. This codes for CASSIAGAGGYTF. The rearrangement links TRBV19 to TRBJ1-2; D may be TRBD1 (6 bases). CDR1 and CDR2 (germline): LNHDA, SQIVND (reference sequence). V dropped 3 bases and J dropped 8 bases, with 13 bases sitting between them. The CDR3 has 13 amino acids.